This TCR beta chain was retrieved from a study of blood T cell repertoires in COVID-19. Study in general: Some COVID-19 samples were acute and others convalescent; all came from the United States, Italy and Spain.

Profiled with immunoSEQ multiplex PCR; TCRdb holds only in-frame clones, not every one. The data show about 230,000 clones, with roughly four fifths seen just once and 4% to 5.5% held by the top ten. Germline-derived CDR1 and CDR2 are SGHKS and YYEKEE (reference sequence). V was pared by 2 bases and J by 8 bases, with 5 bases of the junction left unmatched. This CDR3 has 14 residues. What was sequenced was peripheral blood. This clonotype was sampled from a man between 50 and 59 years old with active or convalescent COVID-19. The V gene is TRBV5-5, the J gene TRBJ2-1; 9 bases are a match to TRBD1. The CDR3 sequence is CASSFRDRAYEQFF. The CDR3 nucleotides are TGTGCCAGCAGCTTCCGGGACAGGGCCTATGAGCAGTTCTTC.